This entry concerns a single TCR beta chain. The antigen is undetermined. Clones were read by immunoSEQ multiplex PCR, and TCRdb kept only the in-frame ones, dropping some. The table includes some 190,000 clones, 85% to 95% detected once. The sample comes from a study of T cell responses to AZD1222 COVID-19 vaccine. Notes on the study in general: An increase in Spike-specific TCR breadth and depth was observed after two AZD1222 doses. It should be noted that donors were predominantly white British and more often female, and clonal diversity was possibly underestimated. Researchers report vaccine-associated CD4 TCRs spanning spike, with dominance at 160-218 and 743-854.

V dropped 8 bases and J dropped 2 bases, with 3 bases sitting between them. Germline CDR1 is SGHAT and CDR2 is FQNNGV. This CDR3 is 11 amino acids long. Investigators merged groups given second doses at roughly 4 or roughly 12 weeks. This specimen was peripheral blood, taken 28 days after the second AZD1222 dose. The sequence was obtained from an adult who received the AZD1222 COVID-19 vaccine. The chain links TRBV11-2 to TRBJ2-2, with unresolved D. CDR3 in DNA: TGTGCCAGCCTCAACACCGGGGAGCTGTTTTTT. It codes for CASLNTGELFF.